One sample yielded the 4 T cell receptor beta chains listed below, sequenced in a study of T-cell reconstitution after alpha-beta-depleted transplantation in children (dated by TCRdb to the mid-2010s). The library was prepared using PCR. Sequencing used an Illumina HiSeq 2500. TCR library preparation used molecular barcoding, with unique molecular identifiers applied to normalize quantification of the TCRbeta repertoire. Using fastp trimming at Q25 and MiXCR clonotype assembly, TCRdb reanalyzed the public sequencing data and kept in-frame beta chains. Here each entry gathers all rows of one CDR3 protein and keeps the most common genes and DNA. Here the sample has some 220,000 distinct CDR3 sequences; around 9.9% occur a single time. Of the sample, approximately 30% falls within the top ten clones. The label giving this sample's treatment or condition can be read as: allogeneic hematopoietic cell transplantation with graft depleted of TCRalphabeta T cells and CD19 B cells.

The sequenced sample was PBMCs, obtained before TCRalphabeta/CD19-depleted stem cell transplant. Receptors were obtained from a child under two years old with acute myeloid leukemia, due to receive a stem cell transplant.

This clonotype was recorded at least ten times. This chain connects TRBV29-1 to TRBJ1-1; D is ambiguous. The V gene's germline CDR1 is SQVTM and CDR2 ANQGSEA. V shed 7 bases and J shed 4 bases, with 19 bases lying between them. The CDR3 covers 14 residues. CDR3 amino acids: CSAPTGDGSTEAFF. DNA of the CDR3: TGCAGCGCTCCAACGGGTGATGGGAGCACTGAAGCTTTCTTT.

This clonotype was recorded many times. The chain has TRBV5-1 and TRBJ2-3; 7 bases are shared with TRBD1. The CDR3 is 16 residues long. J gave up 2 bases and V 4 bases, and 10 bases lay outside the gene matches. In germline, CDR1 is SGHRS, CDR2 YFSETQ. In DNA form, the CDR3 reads TGCGCCAGCAGCGTAGGACAGGCAACAACCACAGATACGCAGTATTTT. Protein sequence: CASSVGQATTTDTQYF.

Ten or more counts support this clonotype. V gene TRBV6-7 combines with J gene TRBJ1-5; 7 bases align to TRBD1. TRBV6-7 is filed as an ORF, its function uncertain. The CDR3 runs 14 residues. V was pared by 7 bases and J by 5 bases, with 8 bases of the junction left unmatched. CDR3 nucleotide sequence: TGTGCCAGCACAGAGGGAGGGGGCGATCAGCCCCAGCATTTT. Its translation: CASTEGGGDQPQHF.

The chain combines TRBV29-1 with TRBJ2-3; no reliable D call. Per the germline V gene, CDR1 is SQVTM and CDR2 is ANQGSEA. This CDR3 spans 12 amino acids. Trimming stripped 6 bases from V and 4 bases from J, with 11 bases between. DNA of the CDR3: TGCAGCGTGACACGGGTCGCAGATACGCAGTATTTT. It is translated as CSVTRVADTQYF.